Following are 30 T cell receptor beta chains from one sample sequenced in a study of Ad26.COV2.S vaccination and SARS-CoV-2 variants. TCRdb keeps only in-frame clones here, not all; method: immunoSEQ multiplex PCR. Of over 110,000 clones listed, roughly 90% are singletons. The input for sequencing was peripheral blood, taken after recovery from COVID-19. The receptors were gathered from a human donor who had recovered from COVID-19.

The V call is TRBV2, the J call TRBJ2-2, with 9 bases fitting TRBD1. Germline V gene lookup returns CDR1 SNHLY and CDR2 FYNNEI. The CDR3 is 16 amino acids. V shed 6 bases and J 4 bases; nucleotides not matched to a gene: 9. CDR3 sequence reads: CASRIKGQGITGELFF. The CDR3 nucleotides are TGTGCCAGCAGAATTAAGGGACAGGGTATCACCGGGGAGCTGTTTTTT. Supplemented by reference TRBV2 and TRBJ2-2, the full variable domain reads EPEVTQTPSHQVTQMGQEVILRCVPISNHLYFYWYRQILGQKVEFLVSFYNNEISEKSEIFDDQFSVERPDGSNFTLKIRSTKLEDSAMYFCASRIKGQGITGELFFGEGSRLTVL.

This chain links TRBV7-9 with TRBJ2-1; D may be TRBD2 (6 bases). V was pared by 2 bases and J by 8 bases, with 13 bases between. CDR3 size: 14 residues. CDR1 and CDR2 (germline): SEHNR, FQNEAQ (reference sequence). The DNA of the CDR3 is TGTGCCAGCAGCTTATTTGCGGGGTCCGATGAGCAGTTCTTC. It specifies CASSLFAGSDEQFF.

The CDR3 DNA reads TGTGCCAGCAGCTTAGTCTCGGGGGGCGAGGCCTACGAGCAGTACTTC. This sequence encodes CASSLVSGGEAYEQYF. The J gene is TRBJ2-7, the V gene TRBV7-2; D might be TRBD2 (7 bases). Germline V gene data show CDR1 as SGHTA and CDR2 as FQGNSA. The V and J ends lost 1 base and 2 bases respectively, with 15 bases between them. The CDR3 has 16 residues.

V and J are TRBV16 and TRBJ2-5; D not certain. Germline CDR1 and CDR2: KGHSY and FQNENV. With 2 bases removed from V and 4 bases from J, the gap between germline ends came to 11 bases. This CDR3 comprises 14 residues. CDR3 bases: TGTGCCAGCAGCCAAGATCCTATGGGAGAGACCCAGTACTTC. Translated: CASSQDPMGETQYF.

V usage is TRBV28 and J usage is TRBJ2-5; 9 positions match TRBD1. The CDR3 extends over 14 amino acids. Trimming took 5 bases from V and 5 from J; bases not matched to a gene: 6. Germline V gene data show CDR1 as MDHEN and CDR2 as SYDVKM. The CDR3 loop is CASSAGTGYETQYF. The CDR3 bases are TGTGCCAGCAGTGCCGGGACAGGGTACGAGACCCAGTACTTC.

The sample holds one count of this clone. V usage is TRBV9 and J usage is TRBJ2-1; TRBD2 agrees at 13 bases. The CDR3 runs to 16 residues. Germline CDR1 is SGDLS and CDR2 is YYNGEE. V dropped 4 bases and J dropped 8; count of bases not matched to a gene: 9. DNA of the CDR3: TGTGCCAGCAGCCCTCGACTAGCGGGGGGAACTCATGAGCAGTTCTTC. Amino acid sequence: CASSPRLAGGTHEQFF.

The chain uses TRBV28 and TRBJ1-3; unclear D gene. Trimming left V 3 bases short and J 1 base short, with 10 bases between. The CDR3 spans 15 residues. CDR1 MDHEN and CDR2 SYDVKM come from the germline V gene. The DNA for the CDR3 is TGTGCCAGCAGTTTTACGGGGATATCTGGAAACACCATATATTTT. This gives the protein CASSFTGISGNTIYF.

This clone has only a few counts. Additional DNA sequences in this sample encode the identical CDR3. The chain combines TRBV9 with TRBJ2-2; unclear D gene. Trimming left V 4 bases short and J 2 bases short, with 3 bases between. CDR1 and CDR2 from the germline V gene are SGDLS and YYNGEE. The CDR3 totals 12 residues. CDR3 protein: CASSFNTGELFF. The CDR3 nucleotides read TGTGCCAGCAGCTTCAACACCGGGGAGCTGTTTTTT.

The rearrangement uses TRBV4-1 and TRBJ1-2, with no clear D. The CDR3 has 14 amino acids. Trimming stripped 4 bases from V and 2 bases from J, with 11 bases between. Germline assignment: CDR1 MGHRA and CDR2 YSYEKL. CDR3 loop: CASSRSTENYGYTF. The CDR3 region has the DNA TGCGCCAGCAGCCGCTCGACTGAAAACTATGGCTACACCTTC.

This chain's CDR3 is CASSLDGRRNEKLFF. As DNA, the CDR3 is TGTGCCAGCAGCTTAGATGGCAGGAGAAATGAAAAACTGTTTTTT. This chain connects TRBV11-2 to TRBJ1-4, with unresolved D. Trimming removed 0 bases from V and 5 bases from J, with 10 bases in between. CDR3 length: 15 amino acids. In germline, CDR1 is SGHAT, CDR2 FQNNGV.

This clone was observed a single time. The chain joins TRBV7-6 to TRBJ1-5; 10 nucleotides match TRBD1. CDR3 length: 14 amino acids. Germline V gene data show CDR1 as SGHVS and CDR2 as FNYEAQ. The trim removed 5 bases at V and 7 bases at J, leaving 5 bases unmatched. The CDR3 DNA follows: TGTGCCAGCAGCAGCCGGGACAGGGGCCAGCCCCAGCATTTT. This codes for CASSSRDRGQPQHF.

This chain links TRBV19 with TRBJ1-1; no clear D gene. The length of the CDR3 is 13 residues. V lost 7 bases and J lost 3, with 12 bases in between. In germline, CDR1 is LNHDA, CDR2 SQIVND (reference sequence). CDR3 residues: CASKGVGDTEAFF. The CDR3, as DNA: TGTGCCAGTAAGGGAGTCGGGGACACTGAAGCTTTCTTT.

DNA of the CDR3: TGTGCCAGCAGTTTACCTGGACAGGGGAAAATAGATACGCAGTATTTT. Amino acid sequence: CASSLPGQGKIDTQYF. The chain uses TRBV28 and TRBJ2-3, with TRBD1 matching over 9 bases. Germline CDR1 and CDR2: MDHEN and SYDVKM. Germline trimming cut 2 bases from V and 5 bases from J; bases unmatched to any gene: 8. The CDR3 totals 16 residues.

V usage is TRBV4-3 and J usage is TRBJ2-7; 7 bases map to TRBD2. The CDR3 is made up of 15 amino acids. Germline CDR1 is LGHNA and CDR2 is YSLEER. V was pared by 0 bases and J by 3 bases, with 5 bases of the junction left unmatched. DNA of the CDR3: TGCGCCAGCAGCCAAGATACGGGGGGTCACTACGAGCAGTACTTC. Protein sequence: CASSQDTGGHYEQYF.

V is TRBV7-2 and J is TRBJ1-2; possible D gene TRBD1, 5 bases. Germline assignment: CDR1 SGHTA and CDR2 FQGNSA. The CDR3 is made up of 14 amino acids. The ends were cut back, 4 bases at V and 6 bases at J, with 15 bases in the middle. The CDR3 spells CASSSLQGADGYTF. The CDR3, as DNA: TGTGCCAGCAGCTCGCTCCAGGGTGCGGATGGCTACACCTTC. Full variable domain (missing parts from reference TRBV7-2 and TRBJ1-2): GAGVSQSPSNKVTEKGKDVELRCDPISGHTALYWYRQSLGQGLEFLIYFQGNSAPDKSGLPSDRFSAERTGGSVSTLTIQRTQQEDSAVYLCASSSLQGADGYTFGSGTRLTVV.

The genes are TRBV28 and TRBJ1-1; D is unresolved. Trimming took 5 bases from V and 3 from J, leaving 7 bases between them. This CDR3 spans 12 amino acids. CDR1 is MDHEN, CDR2 SYDVKM, per germline. CDR3 sequence (DNA): TGTGCCAGCAGTCTAACCTACACTGAAGCTTTCTTT. It translates to CASSLTYTEAFF.

The J gene is TRBJ2-2, the V gene TRBV6-5; TRBD1 agrees at 7 bases. The CDR3 loop spans 16 amino acids. Germline V lookup: CDR1 MNHEY, CDR2 SVGAGI. V lost 0 bases to trimming and J lost 0 bases; unmatched junction nucleotides: 1. The CDR3 DNA reads as TGTGCCAGCAGTTACTCTCAGGGGGCGAACACCGGGGAGCTGTTTTTT. Translated: CASSYSQGANTGELFF.

The chain joins TRBV4-2 to TRBJ2-1; 13 nucleotides line up with TRBD2. J lost 5 bases, V lost 0 bases, and 13 bases had no gene match. This CDR3 is built from 20 residues. Germline V lookup: CDR1 LGHNA, CDR2 YNFKEQ. The CDR3 DNA follows: TGTGCCAGCAGCCAAGAGGGCCCCCTTACTAGCGGGGGGGCAAACAATGAGCAGTTCTTC. Translation: CASSQEGPLTSGGANNEQFF.

This chain connects TRBV7-2 to TRBJ2-7; no reliable D call. This CDR3 is built from 14 residues. V lost 1 base, J lost 0 bases, and 7 bases lay in between. Germline V CDR1 and CDR2: SGHTA, FQGNSA. CDR3 residues: CASSLGALSYEQYF. The CDR3 bases are TGTGCCAGCAGCTTAGGGGCCCTCTCCTACGAGCAGTACTTC. Filled out from reference TRBV7-2 and TRBJ2-7, the complete variable domain reads GAGVSQSPSNKVTEKGKDVELRCDPISGHTALYWYRQSLGQGLEFLIYFQGNSAPDKSGLPSDRFSAERTGGSVSTLTIQRTQQEDSAVYLCASSLGALSYEQYFGPGTRLTVT.

A remark on this clone: At the DNA level, this CDR3 is encoded by other sequences in the same sample as well. This sequence joins TRBV10-3 and TRBJ1-2; possible D gene TRBD1, 5 bases. The CDR3 length is 18 residues. CDR1 is ENHRY and CDR2 is SYGVKD in the germline V gene. Trimming cost V 0 bases and J 1 base, with 18 bases left between them. Here the CDR3 DNA reads TGTGCCATCAGTGAGTCCGGCCTCAGGGAGGATGGTAACTATGGCTACACCTTC. It specifies CAISESGLREDGNYGYTF.

This rearrangement joins TRBV5-1 to TRBJ1-2; D ambiguous. There are 13 residues in the CDR3. V gave up 0 bases and J gave up 3 bases, with 6 bases separating them. From germline, CDR1 is SGHRS and CDR2 YFSETQ. CDR3 sequence: CASSLVGDYGYTF. The CDR3 DNA reads TGCGCCAGCAGCTTGGTTGGGGACTATGGCTACACCTTC. Combining the CDR3 with reference TRBV5-1 and TRBJ1-2 gives the whole variable domain KAGVTQTPRYLIKTRGQQVTLSCSPISGHRSVSWYQQTPGQGLQFLFEYFSETQRNKGNFPGRFSGRQFSNSRSEMNVSTLELGDSALYLCASSLVGDYGYTFGSGTRLTVV.

The rearrangement uses TRBV9 and TRBJ2-7; TRBD2 matches 7 bases. Germline CDR1 and CDR2: SGDLS and YYNGEE. The CDR3 runs 15 residues. The V gene end was trimmed by 0 bases and the J gene end by 2 bases; junction bases not matched to a gene: 5. CDR3 nucleotides: TGTGCCAGCAGCGTAGCGGGCGGGGGAACCTACGAGCAGTACTTC. It encodes CASSVAGGGTYEQYF.

The V call is TRBV27, the J call TRBJ2-7; 9 bases fit TRBD1. Germline V gives CDR1 MNHEY, CDR2 SMNVEV (reference sequence). J gave up 5 bases and V 5 bases, and 7 bases lay outside the gene matches. CDR3 length equals 14 residues. CDR3 nucleotide sequence: TGTGCCAGCAGTCTAGGACAGGGGAGGAACGAGCAGTACTTC. Amino acid sequence: CASSLGQGRNEQYF.

The chain combines TRBV3-1 (or the pseudogene TRBV3-2) with TRBJ2-2; D gene uncertain. The CDR3 spans 14 residues. Per germline, CDR1 LGHDT and CDR2 YNNKEL (reference sequence). With 0 bases removed from V and 4 bases from J, the gap between germline ends came to 6 bases. CDR3 nucleotides: TGTGCCAGCAGCCAAGATCATTCCACCGGGGAGCTGTTTTTT. It is translated as CASSQDHSTGELFF.

This chain joins TRBV4-3 and TRBJ1-1; TRBD1 agrees at 9 bases. CDR3 length equals 15 residues. CDR1 and CDR2 from the germline V gene are LGHNA and YSLEER. V was pared by 0 bases and J by 8 bases, with 7 bases of the junction left unmatched. CDR3: CASSQDRGQGREAFF. The CDR3 DNA follows: TGCGCCAGCAGCCAAGATCGGGGACAGGGTAGGGAAGCTTTCTTT.

CDR3 residues: CASSEQAGGNQPQHF. Written as DNA, the CDR3 is TGTGCCAGCAGTGAACAGGCGGGGGGCAATCAGCCCCAGCATTTT. The chain joins TRBV2 to TRBJ1-5; the D gene is possibly TRBD1 (5 bases). This CDR3 is 15 amino acids long. Trimming took 2 bases from V and 2 from J, leaving 10 bases between them. CDR1 and CDR2 (germline): SNHLY, FYNNEI.

V is TRBV25-1 and J is TRBJ2-7; no definite D call. The CDR3 consists of 11 residues. Germline CDR1 and CDR2: MGHDK and SYGVNS. V was pared by 5 bases and J by 3 bases, with 5 bases between. CDR3 DNA: TGTGCCAGCAGTCCAAACTACGAGCAGTACTTC. Its protein is CASSPNYEQYF.

V usage is TRBV10-1 and J usage is TRBJ2-1; 9 bases line up with TRBD2. Germline trimming cut 0 bases from V and 4 bases from J; bases unmatched to any gene: 13. The CDR3 runs to 19 residues. Germline-derived CDR1 and CDR2 are WNHNN and SYGVQD (reference sequence). The CDR3 loop reads CASSESSGGSFTRYNEQFF. The CDR3 DNA sequence: TGCGCCAGCAGTGAGTCCAGCGGGGGGTCCTTCACCAGATACAATGAGCAGTTCTTC.

The genes are TRBV6-1 and TRBJ2-2; D may be TRBD2 (5 bases). The CDR3 totals 17 residues. CDR1 is MNHNS, CDR2 SASEGT, per germline. V dropped 3 bases and J dropped 1 base, with 15 bases sitting between them. The CDR3 coding sequence is TGTGCCAGCAGTGATGGTGGCGGGCCGTTGAACACCGGGGAGCTGTTTTTT. Amino acid sequence: CASSDGGGPLNTGELFF.

The chain links TRBV7-8 to TRBJ1-4, with a weak D call TRBD1 (5 bases). CDR1 and CDR2 from the germline V gene are SGHVS and FQNEAQ. The ends were cut back, 5 bases at V and 5 bases at J, with 15 bases in the middle. The CDR3 length is 15 residues. CDR3 nucleotides: TGTGCCAGCAGCAAGTTCCGGGACTTAAATGAAAAACTGTTTTTT. Translated, it gives CASSKFRDLNEKLFF.